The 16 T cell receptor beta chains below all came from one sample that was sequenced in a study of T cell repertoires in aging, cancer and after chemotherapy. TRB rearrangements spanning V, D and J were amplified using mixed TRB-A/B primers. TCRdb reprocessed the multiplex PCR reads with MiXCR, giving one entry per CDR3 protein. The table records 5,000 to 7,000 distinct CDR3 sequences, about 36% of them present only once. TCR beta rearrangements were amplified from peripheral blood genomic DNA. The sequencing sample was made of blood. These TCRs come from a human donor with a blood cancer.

CDR3 coding DNA: TGTGCCAGCAGCTTCCGCGGGAGTCGGGGAAGCAATGAGCAGTTCTTC. Protein: CASSFRGSRGSNEQFF. This chain uses TRBV7-2 with TRBJ2-1; 7 nucleotides align to TRBD2. The CDR3 is 16 residues long. Germline lookup yields CDR1 SGHTA and CDR2 FQGNSA. The J segment lost 6 bases and the V segment lost 3 bases, leaving 11 bases of the junction unmatched.

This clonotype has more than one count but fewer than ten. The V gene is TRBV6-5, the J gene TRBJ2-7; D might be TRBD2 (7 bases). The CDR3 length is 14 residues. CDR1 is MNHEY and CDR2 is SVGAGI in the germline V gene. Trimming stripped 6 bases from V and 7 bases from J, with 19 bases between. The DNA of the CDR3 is TGTGCCAGCAGAATCCCTGGGGGGGCCGGGGAGCAGTACTTC. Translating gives CASRIPGGAGEQYF.

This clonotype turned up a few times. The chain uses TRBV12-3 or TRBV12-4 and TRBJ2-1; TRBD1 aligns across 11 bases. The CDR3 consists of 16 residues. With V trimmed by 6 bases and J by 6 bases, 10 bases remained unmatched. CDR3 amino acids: CASRRNRDRGFNEQFF. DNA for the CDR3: TGTGCCAGCAGACGGAACCGGGACAGGGGGTTCAATGAGCAGTTCTTC.

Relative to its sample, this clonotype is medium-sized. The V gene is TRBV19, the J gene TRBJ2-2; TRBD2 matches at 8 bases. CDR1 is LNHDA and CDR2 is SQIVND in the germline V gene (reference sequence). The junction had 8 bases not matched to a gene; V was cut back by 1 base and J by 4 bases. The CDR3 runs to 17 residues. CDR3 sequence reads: CASSIGSGGRGTGELFF. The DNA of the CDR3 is TGTGCCAGTAGTATAGGATCGGGGGGGAGGGGCACCGGGGAGCTGTTTTTT. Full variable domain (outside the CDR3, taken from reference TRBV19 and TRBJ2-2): DGGITQSPKYLFRKEGQNVTLSCEQNLNHDAMYWYRQDPGQGLRLIYYSQIVNDFQKGDIAEGYSVSREKKESFPLTVTSAQKNPTAFYLCASSIGSGGRGTGELFFGEGSRLTVL.

Written as DNA, the CDR3 is TGTGCCAGCAGCGGACTAGCGGGAGAGGTTGATACGCAGTATTTT. This sequence encodes CASSGLAGEVDTQYF. V and J are TRBV7-6 and TRBJ2-3; 13 nucleotides align to TRBD2. J was trimmed by 6 bases and V by 5 bases; bases with no gene match: 5. The CDR3 contains 15 residues. The germline gives CDR1 SGHVS, CDR2 FNYEAQ.

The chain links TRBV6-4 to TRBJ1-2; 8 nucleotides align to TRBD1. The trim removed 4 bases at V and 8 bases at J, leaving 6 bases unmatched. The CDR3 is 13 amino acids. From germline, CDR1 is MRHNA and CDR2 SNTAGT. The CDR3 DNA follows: TGTGCCAGCAGTGCCGGGACAGGATTGGGCTACACCTTC. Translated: CASSAGTGLGYTF.

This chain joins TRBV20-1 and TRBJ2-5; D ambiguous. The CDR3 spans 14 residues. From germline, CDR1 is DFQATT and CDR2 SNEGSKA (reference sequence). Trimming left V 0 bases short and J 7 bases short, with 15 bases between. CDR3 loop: CSARDGRPRGTQYF. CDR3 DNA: TGCAGTGCTAGAGATGGTCGGCCCAGAGGGACCCAGTACTTC.

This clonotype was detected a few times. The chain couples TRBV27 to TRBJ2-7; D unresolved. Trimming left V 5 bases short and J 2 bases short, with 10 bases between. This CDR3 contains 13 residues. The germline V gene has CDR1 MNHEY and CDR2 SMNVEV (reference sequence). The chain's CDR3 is CASSPTVTYEQYF. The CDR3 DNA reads TGTGCCAGCAGTCCGACTGTGACCTACGAGCAGTACTTC.

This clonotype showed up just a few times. Written as DNA, the CDR3 is TGTGCCAGCAGCTTAGGCGGACTAGCGGGGCAAGAGACCCAGTACTTC. Its translation is CASSLGGLAGQETQYF. The chain has TRBV7-6 and TRBJ2-5, with TRBD2 identical over 12 bases. The CDR3 has 16 residues. Germline V gives CDR1 SGHVS, CDR2 FNYEAQ. The junction had 2 bases not matched to a gene; V was cut back by 1 base and J by 2 bases.

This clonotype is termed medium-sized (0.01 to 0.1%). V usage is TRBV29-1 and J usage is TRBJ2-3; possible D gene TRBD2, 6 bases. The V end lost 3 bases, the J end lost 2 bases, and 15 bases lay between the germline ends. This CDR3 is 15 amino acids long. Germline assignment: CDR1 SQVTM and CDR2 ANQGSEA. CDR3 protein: CSVDREEWITDTQYF. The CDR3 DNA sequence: TGCAGCGTTGATAGGGAGGAGTGGATCACAGATACGCAGTATTTT.

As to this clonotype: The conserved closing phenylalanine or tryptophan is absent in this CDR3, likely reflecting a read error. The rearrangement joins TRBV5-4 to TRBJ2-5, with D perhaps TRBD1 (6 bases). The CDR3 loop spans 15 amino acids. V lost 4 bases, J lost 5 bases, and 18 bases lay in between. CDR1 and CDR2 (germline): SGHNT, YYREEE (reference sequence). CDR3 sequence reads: CASSPGQSLGETQYS. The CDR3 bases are TGTGCCAGCAGCCCAGGACAGTCCCTCGGGGAGACCCAGTACTCC.

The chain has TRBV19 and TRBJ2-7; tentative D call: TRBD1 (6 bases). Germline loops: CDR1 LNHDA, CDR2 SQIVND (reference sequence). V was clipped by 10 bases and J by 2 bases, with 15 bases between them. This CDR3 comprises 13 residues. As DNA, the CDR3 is TGTGCCACCCCAACTACAGGGACCTACGAGCAGTACTTC. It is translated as CATPTTGTYEQYF.

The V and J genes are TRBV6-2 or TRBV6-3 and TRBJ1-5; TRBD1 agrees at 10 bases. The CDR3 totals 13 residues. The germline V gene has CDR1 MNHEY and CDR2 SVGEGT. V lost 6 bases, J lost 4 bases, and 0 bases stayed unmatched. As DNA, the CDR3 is TGTGCCAGCAGGGGACAGGGGAATCAGCCCCAGCATTTT. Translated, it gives CASRGQGNQPQHF.

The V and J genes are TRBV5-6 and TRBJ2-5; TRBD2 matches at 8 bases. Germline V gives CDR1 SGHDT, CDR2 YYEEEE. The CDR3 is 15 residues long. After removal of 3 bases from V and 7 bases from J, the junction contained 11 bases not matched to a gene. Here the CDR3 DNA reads TGTGCCAGCAGCTCAGCGGGAGTCGGTTTCGGGACCCAGTACTTC. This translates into CASSSAGVGFGTQYF.

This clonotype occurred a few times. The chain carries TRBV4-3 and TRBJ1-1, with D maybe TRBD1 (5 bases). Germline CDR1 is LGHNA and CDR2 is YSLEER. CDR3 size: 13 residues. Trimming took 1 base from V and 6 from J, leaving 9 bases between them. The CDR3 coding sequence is TGCGCCAGCAGCCAAGTTGTAGGGGCTGAAGCTTTCTTT. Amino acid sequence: CASSQVVGAEAFF.

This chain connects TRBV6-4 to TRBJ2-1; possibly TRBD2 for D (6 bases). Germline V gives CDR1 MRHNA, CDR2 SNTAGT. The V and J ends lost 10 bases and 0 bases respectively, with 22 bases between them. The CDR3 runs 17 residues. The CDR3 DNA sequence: TGTGCCAACAGCCTGCAGAATGGGGGAGGCTCCTACAATGAGCAGTTCTTC. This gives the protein CANSLQNGGGSYNEQFF.